Shown below are 20 T cell receptor beta chains from a single sample sequenced in a study of cytomegalovirus exposure and HLA in healthy donors (dated by TCRdb to about 2017). The method was the immunoSEQ multiplex PCR assay. The multiplex PCR relied on a mix of 60 forward primers for TCR Vbeta segments and 13 reverse primers for TCR Jbeta segments. This is the immuneACCESS table as TCRdb keeps it, with only in-frame sequences that have V and J called. A part of the clones is gone; compared with another copy, unresolved V genes explain less than half, and the rest is unexplained. Across this sample there are some 140,000 clones, with about 68% seen only once. In total, the top ten clones hold under 2% of the sample. The material sequenced was PBMCs. The receptors were sampled from a human donor in good health.

V is TRBV7-9 and J is TRBJ1-1; D not certain. V lost 3 bases and J 4 bases, leaving 6 bases between the germline ends. The germline V gene encodes CDR1 SEHNR and CDR2 FQNEAQ (reference sequence). The CDR3 runs to 12 residues. CDR3 residues: CASSLGRTEAFF. For the CDR3, the DNA is TGTGCCAGCAGCTTGGGCCGCACTGAAGCTTTCTTT.

The chain employs TRBV18 and TRBJ1-4, with 7 bases that match TRBD1. The CDR3 has 14 amino acids. J was trimmed by 8 bases and V by 5 bases; bases with no gene match: 8. Germline assignment: CDR1 KGHSH and CDR2 LQKENI. CDR3: CASSSTGFGEKLFF. DNA for the CDR3: TGTGCCAGCTCATCGACAGGGTTTGGCGAAAAACTGTTTTTT.

V is TRBV4-1 and J is TRBJ1-5; possibly TRBD1 for D (6 bases). Germline V CDR1 and CDR2: MGHRA, YSYEKL. This CDR3 comprises 14 residues. V was shortened by 6 bases and J by 2 bases, with 11 bases between the two germline ends. CDR3 sequence: CASSRGGGNQPQHF. The CDR3 DNA sequence: TGCGCCAGCAGTCGAGGGGGGGGCAATCAGCCCCAGCATTTT.

The chain's CDR3 is CATMGSGARQPQHF. The CDR3 coding sequence is TGTGCCACCATGGGGTCAGGGGCCCGCCAGCCCCAGCATTTT. The chain couples TRBV15 to TRBJ1-5; possibly TRBD1 for D (6 bases). The CDR3 sequence is 14 residues long. Trimming cost V 7 bases and J 7 bases, with 17 bases left between them. Germline V CDR1 and CDR2: LNHNV, YYDKDF (reference sequence).

This clone turned up a few times. This chain links TRBV28 with TRBJ2-7, with 7 bases aligning to TRBD1. CDR1 and CDR2 (germline): MDHEN, SYDVKM. This CDR3 is 13 amino acids long. J gave up 3 bases and V 4 bases, and 3 bases lay outside the gene matches. CDR3 coding DNA: TGTGCCAGCAGTTGGGCAGGGGGCTACGAGCAGTACTTC. This codes for CASSWAGGYEQYF.

The genes are TRBV18 and TRBJ2-7; TRBD1 is a possible D gene (6 bases). CDR1 is KGHSH, CDR2 LQKENI, per germline. This CDR3 comprises 14 residues. Trimming cost V 5 bases and J 6 bases, with 17 bases left between them. CDR3 DNA sequence: TGTGCCAGCTCATATACAGGGTTCCAGGGCGAGCAGTACTTC. Its translation is CASSYTGFQGEQYF.

This chain uses TRBV4-3 with TRBJ1-1; the D is unclear. CDR1 and CDR2 from the germline V gene are LGHNA and YSLEER. The CDR3 totals 14 residues. V was trimmed by 0 bases and J by 1 base, leaving 6 bases between them. CDR3 nucleotide sequence: TGCGCCAGCAGCCAAGAGGCTCGGAACACTGAAGCTTTCTTT. It encodes CASSQEARNTEAFF.

The V call is TRBV15, the J call TRBJ2-5; 10 nucleotides align to TRBD2. This CDR3 is 15 amino acids long. Germline V lookup: CDR1 LNHNV, CDR2 YYDKDF (reference sequence). V was pared by 5 bases and J by 4 bases, with 7 bases of the junction left unmatched. The DNA of the CDR3 is TGTGCCACCAGCGCCCCTAGCGGGAGCGCAGAGACCCAGTACTTC. It specifies CATSAPSGSAETQYF.

The chain carries TRBV11-2 and TRBJ2-3; TRBD2 matches at 7 bases. The junction had 6 bases not matched to a gene; V was cut back by 5 bases and J by 1 base. In germline, CDR1 is SGHAT, CDR2 FQNNGV. CDR3 length: 15 amino acids. This chain's CDR3 is CASSPIRGGTDTQYF. The DNA for the CDR3 is TGTGCCAGCAGCCCCATCCGGGGGGGCACAGATACGCAGTATTTT. Full variable domain (missing parts from reference TRBV11-2 and TRBJ2-3): EAGVAQSPRYKIIEKRQSVAFWCNPISGHATLYWYQQILGQGPKLLIQFQNNGVVDDSQLPKDRFSAERLKGVDSTLKIQPAKLEDSAVYLCASSPIRGGTDTQYFGPGTRLTVL.

This chain links TRBV28 with TRBJ2-4; D is unclear. Germline loops: CDR1 MDHEN, CDR2 SYDVKM. The CDR3 length is 12 residues. V shed 6 bases and J shed 5 bases, with 8 bases lying between them. The CDR3 loop is CASSHLENIQYF. DNA for the CDR3: TGTGCCAGCAGCCATCTAGAAAACATTCAGTACTTC.

The V gene is TRBV6-1, the J gene TRBJ2-6, with 7 bases identical to TRBD1. Germline CDR1 and CDR2: MNHNS and SASEGT. This CDR3 region has 14 residues. The V gene end was trimmed by 5 bases and the J gene end by 2 bases; junction bases not matched to a gene: 0. CDR3 residues: CASSTGAGANVLTF. In nucleotides, the CDR3 is TGTGCCAGCAGTACAGGGGCTGGGGCCAACGTCCTGACTTTC.

This clone was seen only once. J is TRBJ2-5 and V is TRBV9; weak D call: TRBD1 (7 bases). Between the trimmed V and J ends, which lost 0 bases and 5 bases, there was a span of 17 bases. The CDR3 loop spans 16 amino acids. The germline V gene has CDR1 SGDLS and CDR2 YYNGEE. The CDR3 DNA sequence: TGTGCCAGCAGCGTAGTCGGAGGGGGCGATGCGGAGACCCAGTACTTC. Its translation: CASSVVGGGDAETQYF.

The rearrangement links TRBV11-2 to TRBJ1-3; D ambiguous. The CDR3 runs 17 residues. V was clipped by 0 bases and J by 2 bases, with 14 bases between them. In germline, CDR1 is SGHAT, CDR2 FQNNGV. This CDR3 reads CASSLDLRVPPGNTIYF. The CDR3 coding sequence is TGTGCCAGCAGCTTAGACCTACGGGTGCCTCCTGGAAACACCATATATTTT.

The sample holds a few counts of this clone. The V gene is TRBV19, the J gene TRBJ2-1; tentatively, D is TRBD1 (6 bases). Trimming pared 6 bases from V and 2 bases from J, leaving 14 bases between. Germline lookup yields CDR1 LNHDA and CDR2 SQIVND (reference sequence). This CDR3 region has 15 residues. The CDR3 loop is CASRPQGSPYNEQFF. Written as DNA, the CDR3 is TGTGCCAGTAGGCCACAGGGTTCGCCCTACAATGAGCAGTTCTTC.

The V and J genes are TRBV11-2 and TRBJ2-1, with TRBD2 identical over 9 bases. Germline values: CDR1 SGHAT, CDR2 FQNNGV. V lost 11 bases to trimming and J lost 10 bases; unmatched junction nucleotides: 15. CDR3 length: 14 amino acids. The CDR3 protein is CAATGLAGSGEQFF. In DNA, the CDR3 is TGTGCCGCTACAGGGCTAGCGGGATCAGGGGAGCAGTTCTTC. Based on the CDR3 plus reference TRBV11-2 and TRBJ2-1, the full variable domain is EAGVAQSPRYKIIEKRQSVAFWCNPISGHATLYWYQQILGQGPKLLIQFQNNGVVDDSQLPKDRFSAERLKGVDSTLKIQPAKLEDSAVYLCAATGLAGSGEQFFGPGTRLTVL.

The rearrangement uses TRBV2 and TRBJ2-7, with TRBD1 as a possible D gene (5 bases). In germline, CDR1 is SNHLY, CDR2 FYNNEI. Trimming took off 6 bases at V and 1 base at J, with 13 bases between the two ends. The CDR3 is 14 amino acids. The CDR3 region has the DNA TGTGCCAGCAGGGGGCATTATGGTTCCTACGAGCAGTACTTC. It codes for CASRGHYGSYEQYF.

The rearrangement links TRBV19 to TRBJ2-7, with 10 positions matching TRBD2. With V trimmed by 6 bases and J by 2 bases, 16 bases remained unmatched. CDR3 size: 18 residues. Germline CDR1 LNHDA, CDR2 SQIVND (reference sequence). CDR3 loop: CASSIGTSGTRGTYEQYF. The CDR3 DNA sequence: TGTGCCAGTAGCATTGGTACTAGCGGGACCCGCGGGACCTACGAGCAGTACTTC. Full variable domain (remainder filled in from reference TRBV19 and TRBJ2-7): DGGITQSPKYLFRKEGQNVTLSCEQNLNHDAMYWYRQDPGQGLRLIYYSQIVNDFQKGDIAEGYSVSREKKESFPLTVTSAQKNPTAFYLCASSIGTSGTRGTYEQYFGPGTRLTVT.

This clone was counted a few times. J is TRBJ2-5 and V is TRBV2; weak D call: TRBD2 (6 bases). This CDR3 spans 14 amino acids. Trimming stripped 4 bases from V and 5 bases from J, with 14 bases between. The germline V gene has CDR1 SNHLY and CDR2 FYNNEI. The CDR3 bases are TGTGCCAGCAGTGGTGGGGGACTCGAGGAGACCCAGTACTTC. Protein sequence: CASSGGGLEETQYF.

The V call is TRBV9, the J call TRBJ2-5; tentatively, D is TRBD1 (6 bases). Trimming removed 0 bases at V and 3 bases at J, with 12 bases between. The CDR3 is 15 amino acids. CDR1 SGDLS and CDR2 YYNGEE come from the germline V gene. Here the CDR3 DNA reads TGTGCCAGCAGCGTAGTGCCAGGGGCTGAAGAGACCCAGTACTTC. Residues: CASSVVPGAEETQYF.

The chain combines TRBV7-2 with TRBJ1-1; 8 nucleotides agree with TRBD1. The CDR3 totals 16 residues. Germline V CDR1 and CDR2: SGHTA, FQGNSA. J was trimmed by 1 base and V by 5 bases; bases with no gene match: 9. CDR3 sequence: CASSPLPGQGNTEAFF. For the CDR3, the DNA is TGTGCCAGCAGCCCACTCCCTGGACAGGGGAACACTGAAGCTTTCTTT.